Included here is one T cell receptor (beta chain) sequence, with context. TCRdb analysed the 5' RACE reads with MiXCR anew, one entry per CDR3 protein. Here the sample spans 700,000 or so distinct CDR3 sequences, about 20% being singletons. The sample originates from a study of identical twins. The CDR3 runs to 14 residues. Trimming removed 2 bases from V and 2 bases from J, with 9 bases in between. The germline gives CDR1 SGHAT, CDR2 FQDESV (reference sequence). These same data were also listed under a study on T cells expressing NK-cell markers.

The genes are TRBV11-1 and TRBJ2-5; a possible D gene is TRBD2 (6 bases). The clonotype was recovered from a woman between 18 and 29 years old in good health. The sequenced material came from PBMCs. CDR3 in DNA: TGTGCCAGCAGCTTACGCGGGGTACAAGAGACCCAGTACTTC. Amino acid sequence: CASSLRGVQETQYF.